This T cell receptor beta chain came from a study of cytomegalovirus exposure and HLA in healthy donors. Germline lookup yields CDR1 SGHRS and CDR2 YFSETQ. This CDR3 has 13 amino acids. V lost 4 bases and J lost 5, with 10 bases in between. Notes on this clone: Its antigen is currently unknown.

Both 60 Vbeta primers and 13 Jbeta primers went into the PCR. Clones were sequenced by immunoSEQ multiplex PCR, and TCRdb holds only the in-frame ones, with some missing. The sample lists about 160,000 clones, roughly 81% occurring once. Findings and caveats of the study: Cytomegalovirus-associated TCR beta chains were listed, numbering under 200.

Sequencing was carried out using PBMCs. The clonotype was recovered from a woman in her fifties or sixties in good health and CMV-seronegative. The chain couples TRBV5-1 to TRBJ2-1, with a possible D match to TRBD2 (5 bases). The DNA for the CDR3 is TGCGCCAGCAGCCCCGGGATGAACAATGAGCAGTTCTTC. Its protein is CASSPGMNNEQFF.